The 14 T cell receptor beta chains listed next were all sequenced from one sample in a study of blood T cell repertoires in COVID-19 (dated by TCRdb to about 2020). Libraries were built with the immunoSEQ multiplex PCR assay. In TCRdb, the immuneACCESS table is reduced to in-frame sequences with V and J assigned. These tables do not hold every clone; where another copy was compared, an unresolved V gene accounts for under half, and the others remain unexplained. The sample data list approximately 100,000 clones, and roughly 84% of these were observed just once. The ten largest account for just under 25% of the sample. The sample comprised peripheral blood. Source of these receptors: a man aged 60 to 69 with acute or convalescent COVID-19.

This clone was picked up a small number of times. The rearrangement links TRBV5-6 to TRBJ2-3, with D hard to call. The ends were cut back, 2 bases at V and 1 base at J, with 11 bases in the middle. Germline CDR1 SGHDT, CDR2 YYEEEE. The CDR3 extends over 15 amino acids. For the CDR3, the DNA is TGTGCCAGCAGCTTAGCTGGAGCAGGCACAGATACGCAGTATTTT. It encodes CASSLAGAGTDTQYF.

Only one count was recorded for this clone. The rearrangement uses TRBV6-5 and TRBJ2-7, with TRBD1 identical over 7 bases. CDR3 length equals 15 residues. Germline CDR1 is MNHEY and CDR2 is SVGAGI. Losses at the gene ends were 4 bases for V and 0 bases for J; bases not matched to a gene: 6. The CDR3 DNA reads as TGTGCCAGCAGTTTCACCTCAGGGGGCTCCTACGAGCAGTACTTC. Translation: CASSFTSGGSYEQYF.

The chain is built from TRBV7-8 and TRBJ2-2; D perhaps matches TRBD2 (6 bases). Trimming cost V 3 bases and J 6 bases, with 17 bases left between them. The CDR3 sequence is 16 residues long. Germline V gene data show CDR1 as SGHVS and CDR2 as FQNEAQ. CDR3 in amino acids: CASSFRSTGESGELFF. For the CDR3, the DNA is TGTGCCAGCAGCTTCAGGTCGACGGGGGAGTCCGGGGAGCTGTTTTTT.

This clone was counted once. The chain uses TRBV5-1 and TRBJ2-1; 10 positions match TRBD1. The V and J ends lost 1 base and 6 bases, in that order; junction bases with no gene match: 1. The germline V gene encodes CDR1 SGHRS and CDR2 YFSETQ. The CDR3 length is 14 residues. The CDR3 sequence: CASSLWTGGNEQFF. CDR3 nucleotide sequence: TGCGCCAGCAGCTTGTGGACAGGGGGCAATGAGCAGTTCTTC. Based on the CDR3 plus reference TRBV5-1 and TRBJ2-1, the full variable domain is KAGVTQTPRYLIKTRGQQVTLSCSPISGHRSVSWYQQTPGQGLQFLFEYFSETQRNKGNFPGRFSGRQFSNSRSEMNVSTLELGDSALYLCASSLWTGGNEQFFGPGTRLTVL.

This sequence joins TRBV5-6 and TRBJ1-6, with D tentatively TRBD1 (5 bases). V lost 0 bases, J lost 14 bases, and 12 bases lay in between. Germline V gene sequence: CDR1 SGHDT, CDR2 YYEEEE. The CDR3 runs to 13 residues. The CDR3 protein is CASSLDGGGTLHF. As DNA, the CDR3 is TGTGCCAGCAGCTTGGACGGGGGGGGGACCCTCCACTTT.

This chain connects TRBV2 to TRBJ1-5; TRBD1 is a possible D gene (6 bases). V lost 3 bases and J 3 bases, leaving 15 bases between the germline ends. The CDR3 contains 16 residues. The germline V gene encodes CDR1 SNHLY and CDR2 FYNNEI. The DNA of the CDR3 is TGTGCCAGCAGTGAGCTCCGGACAGTCCTCAATCAGCCCCAGCATTTT. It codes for CASSELRTVLNQPQHF.

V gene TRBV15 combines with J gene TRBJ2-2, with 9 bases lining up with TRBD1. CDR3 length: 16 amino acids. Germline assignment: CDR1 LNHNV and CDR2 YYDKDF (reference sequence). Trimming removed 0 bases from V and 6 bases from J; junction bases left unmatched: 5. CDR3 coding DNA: TGTGCCACCAGCAGAGATGGGACAGGGCTGGCCGGGGAGCTGTTTTTT. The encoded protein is CATSRDGTGLAGELFF. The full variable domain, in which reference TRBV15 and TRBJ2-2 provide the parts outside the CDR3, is DAMVIQNPRYQVTQFGKPVTLSCSQTLNHNVMYWYQQKSSQAPKLLFHYYDKDFNNEADTPDNFQSRRPNTSFCFLDIRSPGLGDTAMYLCATSRDGTGLAGELFFGEGSRLTVL.

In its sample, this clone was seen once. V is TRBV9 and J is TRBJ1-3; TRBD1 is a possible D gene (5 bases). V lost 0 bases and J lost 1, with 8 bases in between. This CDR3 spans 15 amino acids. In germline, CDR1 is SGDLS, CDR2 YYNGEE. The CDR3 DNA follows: TGTGCCAGCAGCGTAGCTCAGGGATCTGGAAACACCATATATTTT. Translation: CASSVAQGSGNTIYF.

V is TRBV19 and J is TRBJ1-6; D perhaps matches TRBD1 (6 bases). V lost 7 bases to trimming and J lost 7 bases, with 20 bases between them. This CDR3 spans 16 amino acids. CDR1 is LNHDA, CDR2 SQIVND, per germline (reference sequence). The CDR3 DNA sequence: TGTGCCAGTAACAAACCCCCGGGACAAGGGAATTCACCCCTCCACTTT. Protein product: CASNKPPGQGNSPLHF.

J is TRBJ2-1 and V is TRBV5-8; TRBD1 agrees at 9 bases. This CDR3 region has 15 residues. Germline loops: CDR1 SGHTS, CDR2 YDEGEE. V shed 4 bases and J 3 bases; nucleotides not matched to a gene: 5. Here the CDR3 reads CASSKRQGGYNEQFF. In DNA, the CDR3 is TGTGCCAGCAGCAAAAGACAGGGGGGCTACAATGAGCAGTTCTTC. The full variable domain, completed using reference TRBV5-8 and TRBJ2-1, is EAGVTQSPTHLIKTRGQQATLRCSPISGHTSVYWYQQALGLGLQFLLWYDEGEERNRGNFPPRFSGRQFPNYSSELNVNALELEDSALYLCASSKRQGGYNEQFFGPGTRLTVL.

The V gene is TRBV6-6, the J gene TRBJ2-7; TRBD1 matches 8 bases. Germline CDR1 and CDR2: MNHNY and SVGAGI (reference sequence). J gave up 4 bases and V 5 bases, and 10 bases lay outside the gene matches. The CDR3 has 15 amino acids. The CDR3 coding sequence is TGTGCCAGCAGTAACCTCCCTGGACAGGGTTACGAGCAGTACTTC. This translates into CASSNLPGQGYEQYF.

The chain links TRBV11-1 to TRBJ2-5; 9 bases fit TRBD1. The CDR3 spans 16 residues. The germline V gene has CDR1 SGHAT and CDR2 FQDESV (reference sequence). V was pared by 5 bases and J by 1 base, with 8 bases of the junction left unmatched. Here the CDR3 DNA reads TGTGCCAGCAGCACCACCGGGACAGGGTCCCAAGAGACCCAGTACTTC. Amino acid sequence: CASSTTGTGSQETQYF.

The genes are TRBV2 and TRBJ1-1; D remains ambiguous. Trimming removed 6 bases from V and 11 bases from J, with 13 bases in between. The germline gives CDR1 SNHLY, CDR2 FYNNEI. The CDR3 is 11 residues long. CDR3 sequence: CASRARGRAFF. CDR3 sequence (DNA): TGTGCCAGCAGAGCACGGGGAAGGGCTTTCTTT.

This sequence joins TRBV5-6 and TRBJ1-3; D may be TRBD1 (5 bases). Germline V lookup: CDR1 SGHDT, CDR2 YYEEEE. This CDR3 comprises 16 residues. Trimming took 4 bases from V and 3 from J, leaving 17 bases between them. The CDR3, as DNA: TGTGCCAGCAGCACCCCGGACACGGCCGGTGGAAACACCATATATTTT. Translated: CASSTPDTAGGNTIYF.